These 15 T cell receptor beta chains originate from one sample sequenced in a study of T cells in Graves' hyperthyroidism and ophthalmopathy. Researchers took RNA transcripts and amplified the TCR beta CDR3 regions from them. HTBI primers drove first-round RT-PCR of the TCR CDR3. Each CDR3 protein gets one entry after TCRdb re-called the multiplex PCR reads with MiXCR. The repertoire includes about 250,000 distinct CDR3 sequences, 13% to 15% of them detected once, and more than 30% sits in the top ten. Source material: blood. These receptors came from a woman in her forties or fifties with Graves' hyperthyroidism that later progressed to Graves' ophthalmopathy.

This clonotype was found many times. V and J are TRBV5-1 and TRBJ1-1; D is ambiguous. Trimming pared 5 bases from V and 3 bases from J, leaving 11 bases between. This CDR3 contains 13 residues. CDR1 and CDR2 from the germline V gene are SGHRS and YFSETQ. The CDR3 DNA is TGCGCCAGCAGGCCGGGAGGCGACACTGAAGCTTTCTTT. Its translation is CASRPGGDTEAFF. Filled out from reference TRBV5-1 and TRBJ1-1, the complete variable domain reads KAGVTQTPRYLIKTRGQQVTLSCSPISGHRSVSWYQQTPGQGLQFLFEYFSETQRNKGNFPGRFSGRQFSNSRSEMNVSTLELGDSALYLCASRPGGDTEAFFGQGTRLTVV.

This clonotype has a handful of counts. The chain recombines TRBV20-1 with TRBJ1-3, with unresolved D. V lost 6 bases, J lost 0 bases, and 15 bases lay in between. Per the germline V gene, CDR1 is DFQATT and CDR2 is SNEGSKA (reference sequence). The CDR3 length is 15 residues. CDR3 loop: CSATPVEGSGNTIYF. The CDR3 coding sequence is TGCAGTGCAACACCCGTGGAGGGCTCTGGAAACACCATATATTTT.

The chain uses TRBV28 and TRBJ2-7; TRBD2 agrees at 9 bases. The V and J ends lost 2 bases and 6 bases, in that order; junction bases with no gene match: 5. The CDR3 contains 14 residues. The germline gives CDR1 MDHEN, CDR2 SYDVKM. CDR3 sequence reads: CASSLLSGSLEQYF. In DNA, the CDR3 is TGTGCCAGCAGTTTACTTAGCGGGAGCCTCGAGCAGTACTTC.

This clonotype was seen repeatedly, ten times or more. The CDR3 reads CSADRDDTEAFF. The CDR3 DNA sequence: TGCAGTGCTGACCGGGACGACACTGAAGCTTTCTTT. The chain has TRBV20-1 and TRBJ1-1, with D possibly being TRBD1 (5 bases). In germline, CDR1 is DFQATT, CDR2 SNEGSKA (reference sequence). The V end was cut by 5 bases, the J end by 3 bases, with 10 bases between. The CDR3 consists of 12 residues.

This clonotype was observed many times. The rearrangement links TRBV30 to TRBJ2-3; D is undetermined. Trimming removed 3 bases from V and 0 bases from J, with 10 bases in between. The CDR3 runs 14 residues. Germline V CDR1 and CDR2: GTSNPN, SVGIG (reference sequence). The CDR3: CAWRGLASTDTQYF. CDR3 sequence (DNA): TGTGCCTGGAGAGGATTGGCTAGCACAGATACGCAGTATTTT.

The chain is built from TRBV6-5 and TRBJ1-1, with D unresolved. The CDR3 extends over 14 amino acids. The germline CDR1 and CDR2 sequences are MNHEY and SVGAGI. V dropped 2 bases and J dropped 0 bases, with 7 bases sitting between them. CDR3: CASSYERVNTEAFF. The CDR3 DNA is TGTGCCAGCAGTTACGAGCGGGTGAACACTGAAGCTTTCTTT.

V and J are TRBV20-1 and TRBJ2-7; D may correspond to TRBD1 or TRBD2 (5 bases each). Germline V CDR1 and CDR2: DFQATT, SNEGSKA (reference sequence). The ends were cut back, 6 bases at V and 5 bases at J, with 14 bases in the middle. This CDR3 region has 12 residues. CDR3 protein: CSARGDLDEQYF. CDR3 sequence (DNA): TGCAGTGCCCGGGGCGATTTGGACGAGCAGTACTTC.

V usage is TRBV4-1 and J usage is TRBJ1-4; D remains unclear. The V gene lost 3 bases and the J gene lost 0 bases, with 8 bases spanning the gap. Germline assignment: CDR1 MGHRA and CDR2 YSYEKL. The length of the CDR3 is 15 residues. CDR3 residues: CASSQWISTNEKLFF. For the CDR3, the DNA is TGCGCCAGCAGCCAGTGGATCTCAACTAATGAAAAACTGTTTTTT.

This clonotype was recorded at least ten times. V gene TRBV11-2 combines with J gene TRBJ2-3; D ambiguous. Germline loops: CDR1 SGHAT, CDR2 FQNNGV. The V end was cut by 3 bases, the J end by 4 bases, with 2 bases between. The CDR3 spans 11 residues. CDR3 sequence: CASSFSDTQYF. The CDR3, as DNA: TGTGCCAGCAGCTTTTCAGATACGCAGTATTTT.

This clonotype was counted ten times or more. J is TRBJ1-1 and V is TRBV20-1; TRBD1 aligns across 8 bases. J lost 6 bases, V lost 0 bases, and 6 bases had no gene match. CDR1 is DFQATT and CDR2 is SNEGSKA in the germline V gene (reference sequence). The CDR3 sequence is 14 residues long. The CDR3 DNA reads as TGCAGTGCTAGAGATCGGACAGGGAAGGCTGAAGCTTTCTTT. Amino acids: CSARDRTGKAEAFF.

As concerns this clonotype: In this CDR3 the conserved last residue, phenylalanine or tryptophan, is missing, so a read error is likely. The chain recombines TRBV24-1 with TRBJ1-1, with D perhaps matching TRBD1 (5 bases). The CDR3 is 13 amino acids. V dropped 7 bases and J dropped 1 base, with 9 bases sitting between them. Per germline, CDR1 KGHDR and CDR2 SFDVKD. For the CDR3, the DNA is TGTGCCACCAGGATGACAGAGAACACTGAAGCTTTCTCT. It translates to CATRMTENTEAFS.

Ten or more counts support this clonotype. J is TRBJ2-3 and V is TRBV20-1; D may match TRBD1 or TRBD2 (5 bases each). CDR1 DFQATT and CDR2 SNEGSKA come from the germline V gene (reference sequence). Between the trimmed V and J ends, which lost 3 bases and 0 bases, there was a span of 7 bases. This CDR3 is 13 amino acids long. The CDR3 DNA is TGCAGTGCTAGTTGGGACAGCACAGATACGCAGTATTTT. It is translated as CSASWDSTDTQYF.

This clonotype was counted at least ten times. Here the CDR3 reads CASSPVAVDNEKLFF. Written as DNA, the CDR3 is TGTGCCAGCAGCCCCGTGGCGGTGGATAATGAAAAACTGTTTTTT. The chain recombines TRBV6-1 with TRBJ1-4; D gene ambiguous. This CDR3 has 15 residues. V lost 6 bases to trimming and J lost 4 bases, with 15 bases between them. Germline CDR1 reads MNHNS; CDR2 reads SASEGT.

In its sample, this clonotype was seen many times. J is TRBJ2-5 and V is TRBV10-2; 8 nucleotides line up with TRBD2. V was pared by 6 bases and J by 3 bases, with 9 bases of the junction left unmatched. The CDR3 extends over 15 amino acids. Germline CDR1 is WSHSY and CDR2 is SAAADI. The CDR3 bases are TGCGCCAGCAGCCCCAGCGGGAGCATGAAAGAGACCCAGTACTTC. Amino acids: CASSPSGSMKETQYF.

This clonotype was counted between two and nine times. J is TRBJ1-2 and V is TRBV30, with D unclear. V was trimmed by 0 bases and J by 14 bases, leaving 19 bases between them. This CDR3 is built from 13 residues. Germline V gene data show CDR1 as GTSNPN and CDR2 as SVGIG (reference sequence). Written as DNA, the CDR3 is TGTGCCTGGAGTGTTCCCGGACGGGGAGATTGGACCTTC. As protein: CAWSVPGRGDWTF.